Each of the 25 T cell receptor beta chains below was sequenced from the same sample in a study of T cell responses to AZD1222 COVID-19 vaccine. Measured with immunoSEQ multiplex PCR; TCRdb has only the in-frame clones, and not every one. The sample shows roughly 150,000 clones, roughly 92% of them seen only once. Sequencing was performed on peripheral blood, taken on day 0 of AZD1222 vaccination. The receptors come from an adult in good health.

The gene calls are TRBV7-9 and TRBJ2-7, with D tentatively TRBD1 or TRBD2 (5 bases each). Germline V lookup: CDR1 SEHNR, CDR2 FQNEAQ (reference sequence). The length of the CDR3 is 14 residues. Between the trimmed V and J ends, which lost 5 bases and 3 bases, there was a span of 14 bases. CDR3 DNA: TGTGCCAGCAGCCGACTACATGACAGCTACGAGCAGTACTTC. It codes for CASSRLHDSYEQYF.

The V and J genes are TRBV21-1 and TRBJ2-1; the listed D gene, TRBD2, was not tested against the DNA. TRBV21-1 is a documented pseudogene. CDR3 length: 15 residues. Here the CDR3 reads CASSAGLAGVLEQFF. CDR3 DNA: TGTGCCAGCAGCGCGGGACTAGCGGGAGTATTGGAGCAGTTCTTC.

This clone has just one count. The chain employs TRBV11-2 and TRBJ2-7; perhaps TRBD2 as D (5 bases). V lost 0 bases, J lost 3 bases, and 15 bases lay in between. The germline V gene has CDR1 SGHAT and CDR2 FQNNGV. This CDR3 has 16 residues. The CDR3 region is CASSLDPGIGFYEQYF. DNA for the CDR3: TGTGCCAGCAGCTTAGATCCGGGGATAGGTTTCTACGAGCAGTACTTC.

The chain combines TRBV29-1 with TRBJ1-2, with D unresolved. Germline V lookup: CDR1 SQVTM, CDR2 ANQGSEA. The CDR3 spans 12 residues. Trimming left V 1 base short and J 4 bases short, with 7 bases between. The CDR3 spells CSVEGVGYGYTF. The CDR3 DNA is TGCAGCGTTGAAGGGGTTGGCTATGGCTACACCTTC. Drawing the rest from reference TRBV29-1 and TRBJ1-2, the complete variable domain is SAVISQKPSRDICQRGTSLTIQCQVDSQVTMMFWYRQQPGQSLTLIATANQGSEATYESGFVIDKFPISRPNLTFSTLTVSNMSPEDSSIYLCSVEGVGYGYTFGSGTRLTVV.

This rearrangement joins TRBV25-1 to TRBJ1-4; 8 bases are shared with TRBD1. CDR3 size: 15 residues. The junction had 5 bases not matched to a gene; V was cut back by 1 base and J by 7 bases. Germline V gene data show CDR1 as MGHDK and CDR2 as SYGVNS. CDR3 amino acids: CASSELGQGREKLFF. CDR3 nucleotides: TGTGCCAGCAGTGAATTAGGACAGGGCCGTGAAAAACTGTTTTTT. Based on the CDR3 plus reference TRBV25-1 and TRBJ1-4, the full variable domain is EADIYQTPRYLVIGTGKKITLECSQTMGHDKMYWYQQDPGMELHLIHYSYGVNSTEKGDLSSESTVSRIRTEHFPLTLESARPSHTSQYLCASSELGQGREKLFFGSGTQLSVL.

The sample holds one count of this clone. The CDR3 is CASSPDPSYGYTF. In nucleotides, the CDR3 is TGTGCCAGTTCCCCGGATCCCTCCTATGGCTACACCTTC. V usage is TRBV19 and J usage is TRBJ1-2; unclear D gene. This CDR3 comprises 13 residues. Germline values: CDR1 LNHDA, CDR2 SQIVND (reference sequence). The germline V and J ends were trimmed by 8 bases and 4 bases, with 14 bases remaining between them.

The rearrangement links TRBV4-2 to TRBJ1-5; D call uncertain. Germline V CDR1 and CDR2: LGHNA, YNFKEQ. Trimming took off 1 base at V and 7 bases at J, with 17 bases between the two ends. The CDR3 length is 16 residues. The CDR3: CASSQVLALRGQPQHF. The CDR3, as DNA: TGTGCCAGCAGCCAAGTCTTGGCCCTAAGAGGCCAGCCCCAGCATTTT.

The V gene is TRBV6-5, the J gene TRBJ2-2; D is unclear. The germline V gene has CDR1 MNHEY and CDR2 SVGAGI. CDR3 length equals 14 residues. With 4 bases removed from V and 6 bases from J, the gap between germline ends came to 12 bases. In DNA, the CDR3 is TGTGCCAGCAGTTTCCAGGTGTCCCCCGGGGAGCTGTTTTTT. The encoded protein is CASSFQVSPGELFF.

The chain recombines TRBV12-3 or TRBV12-4 with TRBJ2-7; D remains ambiguous. The CDR3 totals 13 residues. Trimming removed 2 bases at V and 5 bases at J, with 10 bases between. CDR3 bases: TGTGCCAGCAGTTTAAACAGATGGAACGAGCAGTACTTC. Amino acid sequence: CASSLNRWNEQYF.

The J gene is TRBJ1-5, the V gene TRBV28; D gene unclear. The CDR3 is made up of 12 amino acids. Germline lookup yields CDR1 MDHEN and CDR2 SYDVKM. Trimming took off 2 bases at V and 6 bases at J, with 5 bases between the two ends. The CDR3: CASSLGIQPQHF. Written as DNA, the CDR3 is TGTGCCAGCAGTTTAGGGATTCAGCCCCAGCATTTT.

The genes are TRBV10-3 and TRBJ1-1; tentative D call: TRBD1 (5 bases). The germline V gene has CDR1 ENHRY and CDR2 SYGVKD. Trimming removed 5 bases from V and 6 bases from J, with 13 bases in between. The CDR3 totals 13 residues. The CDR3 reads CAISPGGTPEAFF. CDR3 sequence (DNA): TGTGCCATCAGTCCTGGCGGGACCCCTGAAGCTTTCTTT.

The V gene is TRBV6-5, the J gene TRBJ1-5; 9 positions match TRBD1. CDR1 is MNHEY, CDR2 SVGAGI, per germline. CDR3 length: 15 residues. J was trimmed by 3 bases and V by 5 bases; bases with no gene match: 5. The CDR3 spells CASSHTGGPNQPQHF. The CDR3 DNA reads as TGTGCCAGCAGTCATACAGGGGGCCCCAATCAGCCCCAGCATTTT.

The V gene is TRBV5-4, the J gene TRBJ2-3; perhaps TRBD2 as D (6 bases). The V end was cut by 4 bases, the J end by 5 bases, with 8 bases between. CDR3 length: 12 amino acids. Germline CDR1 reads SGHNT; CDR2 reads YYREEE (reference sequence). CDR3 bases: TGTGCCAGCAGCCCCGGGGGAGATACGCAGTATTTT. Amino acids: CASSPGGDTQYF. Full variable domain (remainder filled in from reference TRBV5-4 and TRBJ2-3): ETGVTQSPTHLIKTRGQQVTLRCSSQSGHNTVSWYQQALGQGPQFIFQYYREEENGRGNFPPRFSGLQFPNYSSELNVNALELDDSALYLCASSPGGDTQYFGPGTRLTVL.

V is TRBV4-2 and J is TRBJ2-3; perhaps TRBD2 as D (6 bases). This CDR3 is 13 amino acids long. The germline V and J ends were trimmed by 1 base and 6 bases, with 8 bases remaining between them. Germline lookup yields CDR1 LGHNA and CDR2 YNFKEQ. The CDR3 region is CASSQVGGDTQYF. The CDR3 DNA is TGTGCCAGCAGCCAAGTTGGGGGGGATACGCAGTATTTT.

The chain has TRBV6-6 and TRBJ1-5, with 7 bases fitting TRBD1. The ends lost 6 bases at V and 4 bases at J; junction bases unmatched: 9. This CDR3 spans 15 amino acids. Germline-derived CDR1 and CDR2 are MNHNY and SVGAGI (reference sequence). CDR3 in DNA: TGTGCCAGCAGGCCACAGGGGATAAGGAATCAGCCCCAGCATTTT. Residues: CASRPQGIRNQPQHF.

The rearrangement uses TRBV10-3 and TRBJ2-2; 7 positions match TRBD1. V was pared by 10 bases and J by 4 bases, with 12 bases of the junction left unmatched. CDR3 length equals 15 residues. The germline gives CDR1 ENHRY, CDR2 SYGVKD. CDR3 sequence reads: CATSREGGGTGELFF. Here the CDR3 DNA reads TGTGCCACCTCCCGGGAAGGGGGCGGCACCGGGGAGCTGTTTTTT.

This chain connects TRBV7-3 to TRBJ2-7; 7 bases align to TRBD1. In germline, CDR1 is SGHTA, CDR2 FQGTGA. The CDR3 length is 16 residues. Unmatched junction bases numbered 8, after V lost 0 bases and J lost 3 bases. The CDR3 loop is CASSLTPTGTVYEQYF. CDR3 in DNA: TGTGCCAGCAGCTTAACACCGACAGGGACGGTCTACGAGCAGTACTTC.

The V and J genes are TRBV6-6 and TRBJ2-2; possible D gene TRBD2, 7 bases. This CDR3 is built from 13 residues. From germline, CDR1 is MNHNY and CDR2 SVGAGI (reference sequence). The V end was cut by 11 bases, the J end by 6 bases, with 16 bases between. CDR3 region: CAGRGGVPGELFF. In nucleotides, the CDR3 is TGTGCCGGACGAGGGGGGGTCCCCGGGGAGCTGTTTTTT.

There are a few counts of this clone. V and J are TRBV7-3 and TRBJ2-2; TRBD2 might be the D (6 bases). There are 15 residues in the CDR3. Trimming stripped 2 bases from V and 3 bases from J, with 10 bases between. CDR1 SGHTA and CDR2 FQGTGA come from the germline V gene. CDR3 sequence: CASSLAGRYTGELFF. CDR3 in DNA: TGTGCCAGCAGCTTAGCGGGACGATACACCGGGGAGCTGTTTTTT.

The chain links TRBV2 to TRBJ2-3; D remains unclear. This CDR3 is 12 amino acids long. From germline, CDR1 is SNHLY and CDR2 FYNNEI. Trimming took off 4 bases at V and 2 bases at J, with 4 bases between the two ends. Here the CDR3 reads CASSGHTDTQYF. The CDR3 region has the DNA TGTGCCAGCAGTGGCCACACAGATACGCAGTATTTT.

This chain uses TRBV7-2 with TRBJ1-3; D gene ambiguous. CDR1 is SGHTA and CDR2 is FQGNSA in the germline V gene. The CDR3 totals 15 residues. V was trimmed by 3 bases and J by 0 bases, leaving 9 bases between them. CDR3 loop: CASSFRGPSGNTIYF. CDR3 nucleotide sequence: TGTGCCAGCAGCTTTCGAGGGCCCTCTGGAAACACCATATATTTT.

The chain uses TRBV19 and TRBJ2-1; 7 positions agree with TRBD2. After removal of 8 bases from V and 6 bases from J, the junction contained 4 bases not matched to a gene. CDR3 size: 12 residues. CDR1 and CDR2 (germline): LNHDA, SQIVND (reference sequence). The CDR3 region has the DNA TGTGCCAGTGAGAGGACTAGCAATGAGCAGTTCTTC. Its translation is CASERTSNEQFF. The full variable domain, rest sourced from reference TRBV19 and TRBJ2-1, is DGGITQSPKYLFRKEGQNVTLSCEQNLNHDAMYWYRQDPGQGLRLIYYSQIVNDFQKGDIAEGYSVSREKKESFPLTVTSAQKNPTAFYLCASERTSNEQFFGPGTRLTVL.

The chain joins TRBV19 to TRBJ2-1, with 13 bases that match TRBD2. Per germline, CDR1 LNHDA and CDR2 SQIVND (reference sequence). The CDR3 spans 18 residues. The ends lost 0 bases at V and 5 bases at J; junction bases unmatched: 7. The CDR3 loop is CASSIDGVGLAGNNEQFF. CDR3 nucleotides: TGTGCCAGTAGTATAGATGGGGTGGGACTAGCGGGGAACAATGAGCAGTTCTTC.

The chain couples TRBV5-1 to TRBJ1-2; no definite D call. The V gene lost 4 bases and the J gene lost 7 bases, with 17 bases spanning the gap. CDR1 and CDR2 (germline): SGHRS, YFSETQ. CDR3 length equals 14 residues. The CDR3 sequence is CASSPGPLRGGYTF. DNA of the CDR3: TGCGCCAGCAGCCCCGGTCCCCTCAGAGGTGGCTACACCTTC.

This chain uses TRBV29-1 with TRBJ2-2, with D unresolved. Trimming stripped 3 bases from V and 3 bases from J, with 11 bases between. The CDR3 runs 14 residues. Germline V gene data show CDR1 as SQVTM and CDR2 as ANQGSEA. CDR3 in amino acids: CSVEGQPYTGELFF. The CDR3 DNA is TGCAGCGTTGAGGGTCAGCCTTACACCGGGGAGCTGTTTTTT.